Described below is a single T cell receptor beta chain sequence and its context. Its specificity is unknown. This entry belongs to a study of CXCR3-negative and CXCR3-positive naive CD8 T cells. Study outcomes and limitations: TCR strength was inferred from TRB CDR3 properties, while surface CD5 was comparable between naive subsets. More hydrophobic TRB CDR3s occurred in CXCR3-positive than in CXCR3-negative naive cells. Naive cells, whether CXCR3-negative or CXCR3-positive, had similar TRBV-TRBJ usage, while memory cells differed.

Each TRB cDNA library was prepared by 5' RACE (with UMI labels). For each CDR3 protein, TCRdb gives one entry from its re-call of the 5' RACE reads, without DNA. The table for this sample gives 50,000 to 70,000 distinct CDR3 sequences. The CDR3 covers 13 residues. Germline V gives CDR1 SEHNR, CDR2 FQNEAQ (reference sequence). Sequenced input: naive CXCR3+ CD8+ T cells from blood. Documented subset: CD45RO-CCR7+CD27+CD95- naive CD8+ T cells expressing CXCR3 (TNR3+). This sequence originates from a human donor in good health. Some clones in this sample may be carry-over from other donors' samples. The chain couples TRBV7-9 to TRBJ2-7; no DNA is available, so the TRBD1 call from TCRdb remains unchecked. The CDR3 loop reads CASSLVPGDEQYF. Based on the CDR3 plus reference TRBV7-9 and TRBJ2-7, the full variable domain is DTGVSQNPRHKITKRGQNVTFRCDPISEHNRLYWYRQTLGQGPEFLTYFQNEAQLEKSRLLSDRFSAERPKGSFSTLEIQRTEQGDSAMYLCASSLVPGDEQYFGPGTRLTVT.